This T cell receptor beta chain was found in a study of OX40 agonist ivuxolimab in advanced cancers. The V end was cut by 5 bases, the J end by 5 bases, with 16 bases between. The germline CDR1 and CDR2 sequences are MNHEY and SMNVEV (reference sequence). The CDR3 extends over 14 amino acids. Only in-frame clones appear in the TCRdb table, and some are missing; sequencing was by immunoSEQ multiplex PCR. This table holds 50,000 to 70,000 clones, over 75% found once. Cycle 7 day 1, cycle 4 day 1, and baseline were the timepoints at which blood was sampled. The sequencing used CD4+ or CD8+ T cells sorted from blood, collected in a trial of the OX40 agonist ivuxolimab. The receptor was derived from an adult with an advanced solid tumor such as melanoma, head and neck, liver or kidney cancer. The gene calls are TRBV27 and TRBJ2-7, with a tentative D call TRBD1 (6 bases). Written as DNA, the CDR3 is TGTGCCAGCAGTGACAGGACGGGTTTACACGAGCAGTACTTC. It is translated as CASSDRTGLHEQYF.